Presented here are 17 T cell receptor beta chains from one specimen sequenced in a study of T cell clonality in common variable immunodeficiency. Clones were sequenced by immunoSEQ multiplex PCR, and TCRdb holds only the in-frame ones, with some missing. This sample has 55,000 to 65,000 clones, each found more than once. The sequencing sample was made of peripheral blood mononuclear cells. The receptors were sampled from a person aged 18 to 75 in good health.

A few counts support this clone. The read ends 3 residues early relative to the CDR3; the germline J gene fills the gap. The rearrangement joins TRBV11-3 to TRBJ2-5; TRBD1 is a possible D gene (8 bases). The V end lost 5 bases, the J end lost 2 bases, and 15 bases lay between the germline ends. Per germline, CDR1 SGHNT and CDR2 YENEEA. This CDR3 region has 15 residues. The DNA read from the CDR3 is TGTGCCAGCAGCAAACTACAGGGGGGGCAAGAGACC. Encoded protein: CASSKLQGGQET. The full CDR3 sequence reads CASSKLQGGQETQYF. Variable domain in full (rest from reference TRBV11-3 and TRBJ2-5): EAGVVQSPRYKIIEKKQPVAFWCNPISGHNTLYWYLQNLGQGPELLIRYENEEAVDDSQLPKDRFSAERLKGVDSTLKIQPAELGDSAVYLCASSKLQGGQETQYFGPGTRLLVL.

This clone was picked up many times. The CDR3 end lies 3 residues beyond the end of the read and is filled in from the germline J gene. V gene TRBV5-1 combines with J gene TRBJ1-4, with 7 bases that match TRBD1. This CDR3 is built from 16 residues. Trimming removed 4 bases from V and 0 bases from J; junction bases left unmatched: 6. CDR1 and CDR2 from the germline V gene are SGHRS and YFSETQ. The covered CDR3 bases are TGCGCCAGCAGCGGTGGACAGGATGCAACTAATGAAAAA. As protein: CASSGGQDATNEK. The CDR3 as a whole reads CASSGGQDATNEKLFF.

This clone has at least ten counts. Its ends do not fully match the called genes, so a read error is possible. Read sequence stops 3 residues before the CDR3 end, and the germline J gene provides the missing end. The V call is TRBV4-2, the J call TRBJ2-1, with 9 bases matching TRBD2. Germline CDR1 LGHNA, CDR2 YNFKEQ. This CDR3 has 18 amino acids. The part of the CDR3 DNA that was read is TGCGCCAGCAGCCAGGACGGACTAGCGCCTACATCCTACAATGAG. Protein product: CASSQDGLAPTSYNE. The whole CDR3 sequence reads CASSQDGLAPTSYNEQFF.

This clone has ten or more counts. Read data end 3 residues before the CDR3 end; the end is taken from the germline J gene. V gene TRBV5-1 combines with J gene TRBJ1-6, with 10 nucleotides matching TRBD1. Trimming at V came to 3 bases and at J to 7 bases, leaving 7 bases not matched to a gene. The CDR3 runs 16 residues. The germline CDR1 and CDR2 sequences are SGHRS and YFSETQ. CDR3 DNA (partial): TGCGCCAGCAGCTCTACGACAGGGGGCGCGAATTCACCC. The encoded protein is CASSSTTGGANSP. The complete CDR3 reads CASSSTTGGANSPLHF. Using reference TRBV5-1 and TRBJ1-6 for the parts outside the CDR3, the full variable domain is KAGVTQTPRYLIKTRGQQVTLSCSPISGHRSVSWYQQTPGQGLQFLFEYFSETQRNKGNFPGRFSGRQFSNSRSEMNVSTLELGDSALYLCASSSTTGGANSPLHFGNGTRLTVT.

This clone was observed many times. CDR3 amino acids: CASNDRDPNYGYTF. The covered CDR3 bases are TGTGCCAGCAATGACAGGGATCCTAACTATGGC. The rearrangement links TRBV2 to TRBJ1-2; 7 bases match TRBD1. The CDR3 end lies 3 residues beyond the end of the read and is filled in from the germline J gene. CDR3 size: 14 residues. The trim removed 7 bases at V and 0 bases at J, leaving 5 bases unmatched. CDR1 is SNHLY and CDR2 is FYNNEI in the germline V gene. Full variable domain (remainder filled in from reference TRBV2 and TRBJ1-2): EPEVTQTPSHQVTQMGQEVILRCVPISNHLYFYWYRQILGQKVEFLVSFYNNEISEKSEIFDDQFSVERPDGSNFTLKIRSTKLEDSAMYFCASNDRDPNYGYTFGSGTRLTVV.

Comment on this clone: The read stops 3 residues short of the end of the CDR3; the missing end is completed from the germline J gene. V usage is TRBV18 and J usage is TRBJ2-7; tentative D call: TRBD1 (5 bases). Germline values: CDR1 KGHSH, CDR2 LQKENI. V lost 0 bases, J lost 3 bases, and 9 bases lay in between. The CDR3 sequence is 14 residues long. The CDR3 spells CASSPPGEVYEQYF. CDR3 DNA, as far as it was read: TGTGCCAGCTCACCACCAGGGGAAGTCTACGAG.

This clone was seen ten or more times. Read sequence stops 3 residues before the CDR3 end, and the germline J gene provides the missing end. The genes are TRBV4-2 and TRBJ2-3; TRBD2 agrees at 8 bases. In germline, CDR1 is LGHNA, CDR2 YNFKEQ. The V segment lost 1 base and the J segment 4 bases; nucleotides outside the gene matches: 10. The CDR3 totals 17 residues. CDR3 sequence: CASSQVRAGEVADTQYF. The DNA read from the CDR3 is TGTGCCAGCAGCCAAGTTCGAGCGGGAGAGGTCGCAGATACG.

The table lists this clone with many counts. The read comes to an end 3 residues before the CDR3 does, leaving the germline J gene to fill in the end. This chain uses TRBV7-9 with TRBJ2-1; 8 bases map to TRBD2. CDR1 and CDR2 (germline): SEHNR, FQNEAQ (reference sequence). This CDR3 is built from 14 residues. Unmatched junction bases numbered 10, after V lost 7 bases and J lost 8 bases. CDR3 bases read: TGTGCCAGCAAGCGGGGGATACCTTGGGATGAG. This codes for CASKRGIPWDE. The entire CDR3 protein is CASKRGIPWDEQFF. The full variable domain, its missing parts supplied by reference TRBV7-9 and TRBJ2-1, is DTGVSQNPRHKITKRGQNVTFRCDPISEHNRLYWYRQTLGQGPEFLTYFQNEAQLEKSRLLSDRFSAERPKGSFSTLEIQRTEQGDSAMYLCASKRGIPWDEQFFGPGTRLTVL.

The sample holds many counts of this clone. The chain's CDR3 is CASSPLRGSYEQYF. The DNA read from the CDR3 is TGTGCCAGCTCACCACTTAGGGGTTCCTACGAG. The rearrangement links TRBV18 to TRBJ2-7; TRBD1 might be the D (5 bases). The read terminates 3 residues before the CDR3 end, so the remaining end is supplied by the germline J gene. The CDR3 runs to 14 residues. V was shortened by 1 base and J by 1 base, with 8 bases between the two germline ends. Germline lookup yields CDR1 KGHSH and CDR2 LQKENI.

This clone has ten or more counts. The sequenced part of the CDR3 DNA is TGTGCCAGCAGTGAAACCCCGGGGGGGCAAGACAATGAG. The encoded protein is CASSETPGGQDNE. The entire CDR3 protein reads CASSETPGGQDNEQFF. The rearrangement joins TRBV6-1 to TRBJ2-1; 8 bases map to TRBD2. The sequenced fragment ends 3 residues before the CDR3 boundary, so the rest is inferred from the germline J gene. Germline V gene sequence: CDR1 MNHNS, CDR2 SASEGT. V shed 2 bases and J 5 bases; nucleotides not matched to a gene: 8. The CDR3 has 16 residues.

This clone was detected many times. The read terminates 3 residues before the CDR3 end, so the remaining end is supplied by the germline J gene. V gene TRBV19 combines with J gene TRBJ2-7; the D gene is possibly TRBD2 (6 bases). This CDR3 has 12 residues. Germline CDR1 LNHDA, CDR2 SQIVND (reference sequence). V lost 9 bases and J 0 bases, leaving 9 bases between the germline ends. Incomplete CDR3 DNA: TGTGCCAGCGGGGGACCCTCCTACGAG. Translated: CASGGPSYE. The whole CDR3 region reads CASGGPSYEQYF.

This clone turned up a few times. The missing CDR3 end, 3 residues past where the read stops, is filled in from the germline J gene. This sequence joins TRBV19 and TRBJ2-2; TRBD1 might be the D (6 bases). CDR1 is LNHDA and CDR2 is SQIVND in the germline V gene (reference sequence). Trimming left V 3 bases short and J 7 bases short, with 15 bases between. This CDR3 is 15 amino acids long. The chain's CDR3 is CASSIFPGEIGELFF. Incomplete CDR3 DNA: TGTGCCAGTAGTATTTTTCCAGGGGAGATCGGGGAG.

This clone was counted ten times or more. The CDR3 end lies 3 residues beyond the end of the read and is filled in from the germline J gene. This chain joins TRBV12-5 and TRBJ1-1; 7 nucleotides match TRBD1. The J segment lost 5 bases and the V segment lost 0 bases, leaving 3 bases of the junction unmatched. The CDR3 loop spans 14 amino acids. Germline CDR1 LGHNT, CDR2 FRNRAP. The CDR3 protein is CASGLVSGGTEAFF. CDR3 DNA (partial): TGTGCTAGTGGTTTGGTATCAGGGGGAACTGAA.

This clone was seen ten or more times. The read comes to an end 3 residues before the CDR3 does, leaving the germline J gene to fill in the end. The rearrangement joins TRBV20-1 to TRBJ1-6, with 7 bases identical to TRBD1. Germline CDR1 is DFQATT and CDR2 is SNEGSKA (reference sequence). V was pared by 5 bases and J by 3 bases, with 4 bases of the junction left unmatched. This CDR3 is 14 amino acids long. The CDR3 protein is CSASRDSYNSPLHF. The part of the CDR3 DNA that was read is TGCAGTGCTTCCCGGGACAGCTATAATTCACCC.

This clone was seen at least ten times. The read ends 3 residues early relative to the CDR3; the germline J gene fills the gap. The gene calls are TRBV2 and TRBJ2-7, with a possible D match to TRBD1 (5 bases). The CDR3 spans 14 residues. Germline V gene lookup returns CDR1 SNHLY and CDR2 FYNNEI. Deletions cut 3 bases from V and 6 bases from J, with 15 bases between. CDR3 residues: CASSDGLGLVEQYF. The CDR3 bases that were read are TGTGCCAGCAGTGATGGTTTGGGGCTCGTCGAG.

This clone was seen at least ten times. The read is 3 residues too short to cover the CDR3 end, so that end is filled in from the germline J gene. The gene calls are TRBV4-2 and TRBJ2-3; tentative D call: TRBD2 (6 bases). V lost 1 base and J 0 bases, leaving 17 bases between the germline ends. This CDR3 has 18 residues. CDR1 is LGHNA, CDR2 YNFKEQ, per germline. The chain's CDR3 is CASSQGVVAVSSTDTQYF. The CDR3 bases that were read are TGTGCCAGCAGCCAAGGGGTGGTAGCGGTCTCTAGCACAGATACG.

This clone was observed many times. The read falls 3 residues short of the CDR3 end, and the missing part is taken from the germline J gene. The chain uses TRBV4-2 and TRBJ1-1; D gene uncertain. The CDR3 has 15 amino acids. V was trimmed by 0 bases and J by 5 bases, leaving 13 bases between them. The V gene's germline CDR1 is LGHNA and CDR2 YNFKEQ. CDR3 DNA (partial): TGTGCCAGCAGCCAAGATTACGGTACGGGGACTGAA. It yields the protein CASSQDYGTGTE. The full CDR3 protein reads CASSQDYGTGTEAFF.